This T cell receptor (beta chain) appears in the sequencing data of a study of T cell changes during pregnancy in multiple sclerosis. Clones were sequenced by immunoSEQ multiplex PCR, and TCRdb holds only the in-frame ones, with some missing. Of 100,000 or so clones in the sample, over 85% were seen once. Germline V CDR1 and CDR2: GTSNPN, SVGIG (reference sequence). The V end was cut by 4 bases, the J end by 4 bases, with 12 bases between. The CDR3 extends over 13 amino acids. This receptor was obtained from a female donor with multiple sclerosis, enrolled in a pregnancy study. The chain employs TRBV30 and TRBJ2-3, with D tentatively TRBD2 (6 bases). This material consisted of peripheral blood, taken after pregnancy. The CDR3 reads CAWTRGSPDTQYF. The CDR3 DNA follows: TGTGCCTGGACTCGGGGGAGCCCAGATACGCAGTATTTT.